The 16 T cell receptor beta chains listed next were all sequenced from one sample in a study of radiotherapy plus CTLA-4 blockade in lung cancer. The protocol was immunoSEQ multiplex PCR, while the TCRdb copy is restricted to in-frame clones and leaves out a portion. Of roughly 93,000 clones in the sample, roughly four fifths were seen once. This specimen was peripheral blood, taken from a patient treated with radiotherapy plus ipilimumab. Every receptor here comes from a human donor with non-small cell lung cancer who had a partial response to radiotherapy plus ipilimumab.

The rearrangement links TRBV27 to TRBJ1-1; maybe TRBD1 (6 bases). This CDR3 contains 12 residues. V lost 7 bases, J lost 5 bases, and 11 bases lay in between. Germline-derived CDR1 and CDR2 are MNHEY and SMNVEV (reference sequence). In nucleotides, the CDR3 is TGTGCCAGCACCCGCACAGGGACTGAAGCTTTCTTT. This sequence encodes CASTRTGTEAFF.

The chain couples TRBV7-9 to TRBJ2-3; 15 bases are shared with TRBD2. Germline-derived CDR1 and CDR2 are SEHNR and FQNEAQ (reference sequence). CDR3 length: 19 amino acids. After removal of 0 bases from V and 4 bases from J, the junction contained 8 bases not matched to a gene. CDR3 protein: CASSLALGLAGGRSDTQYF. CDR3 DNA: TGTGCCAGCAGCTTAGCCCTAGGACTAGCGGGAGGGCGGTCAGATACGCAGTATTTT.

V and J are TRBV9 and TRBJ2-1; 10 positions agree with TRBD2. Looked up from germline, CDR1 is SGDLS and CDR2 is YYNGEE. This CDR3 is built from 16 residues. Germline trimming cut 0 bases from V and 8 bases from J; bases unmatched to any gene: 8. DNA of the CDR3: TGTGCCAGCAGCGTAGCTTATGGAGCGGGAGGGGATGAGCAGTTCTTC. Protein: CASSVAYGAGGDEQFF.

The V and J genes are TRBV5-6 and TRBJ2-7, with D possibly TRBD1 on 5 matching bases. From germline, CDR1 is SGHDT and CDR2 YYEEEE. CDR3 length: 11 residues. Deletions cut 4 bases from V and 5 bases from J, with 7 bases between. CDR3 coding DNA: TGTGCCAGCAGCATAGGGGACGAGCAGTACTTC. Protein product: CASSIGDEQYF. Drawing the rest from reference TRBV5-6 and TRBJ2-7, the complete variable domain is DAGVTQSPTHLIKTRGQQVTLRCSPKSGHDTVSWYQQALGQGPQFIFQYYEEEERQRGNFPDRFSGHQFPNYSSELNVNALLLGDSALYLCASSIGDEQYFGPGTRLTVT.

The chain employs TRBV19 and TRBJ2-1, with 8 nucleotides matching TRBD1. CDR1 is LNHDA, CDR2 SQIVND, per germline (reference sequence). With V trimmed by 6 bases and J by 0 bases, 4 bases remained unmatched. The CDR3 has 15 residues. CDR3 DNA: TGTGCCAGTAGGCCCACAGGGGGCTCCTACAATGAGCAGTTCTTC. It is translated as CASRPTGGSYNEQFF.

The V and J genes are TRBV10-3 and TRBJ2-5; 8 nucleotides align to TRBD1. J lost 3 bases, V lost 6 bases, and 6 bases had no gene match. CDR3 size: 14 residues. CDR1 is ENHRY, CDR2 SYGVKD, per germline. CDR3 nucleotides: TGTGCCATCAGGCCGGGACAGGCAGAAGAGACCCAGTACTTC. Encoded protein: CAIRPGQAEETQYF.

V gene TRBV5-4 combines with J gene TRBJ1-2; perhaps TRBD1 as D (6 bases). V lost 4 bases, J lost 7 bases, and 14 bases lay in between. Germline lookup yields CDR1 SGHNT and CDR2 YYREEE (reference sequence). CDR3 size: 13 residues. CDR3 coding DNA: TGTGCCAGCAGCCCGGACAGTATTGGTGGCTACACCTTC. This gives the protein CASSPDSIGGYTF.

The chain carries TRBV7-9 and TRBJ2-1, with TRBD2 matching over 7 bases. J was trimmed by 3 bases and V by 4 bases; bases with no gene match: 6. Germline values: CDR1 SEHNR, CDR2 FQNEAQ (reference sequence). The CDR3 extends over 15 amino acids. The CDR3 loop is CASSSRGGDYNEQFF. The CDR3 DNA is TGTGCCAGCAGCTCACGGGGAGGGGACTACAATGAGCAGTTCTTC.

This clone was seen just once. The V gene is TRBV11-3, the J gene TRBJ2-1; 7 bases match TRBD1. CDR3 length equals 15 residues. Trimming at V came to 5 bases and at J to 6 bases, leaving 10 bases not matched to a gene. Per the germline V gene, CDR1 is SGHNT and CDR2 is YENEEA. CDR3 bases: TGTGCCAGCAGCCCCCGACAGGGTCTTGTCAATGAGCAGTTCTTC. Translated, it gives CASSPRQGLVNEQFF.

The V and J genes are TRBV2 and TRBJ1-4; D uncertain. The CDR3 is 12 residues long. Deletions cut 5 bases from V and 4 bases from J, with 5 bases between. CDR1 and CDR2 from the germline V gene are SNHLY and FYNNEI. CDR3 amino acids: CASSYYNEKLFF. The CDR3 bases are TGTGCCAGCAGTTACTATAATGAAAAACTGTTTTTT.

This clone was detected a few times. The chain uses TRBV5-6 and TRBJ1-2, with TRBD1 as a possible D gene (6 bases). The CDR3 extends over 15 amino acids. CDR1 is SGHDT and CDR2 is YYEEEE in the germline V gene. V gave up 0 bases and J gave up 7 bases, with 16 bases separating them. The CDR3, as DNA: TGTGCCAGCAGCTTGGATAACAGGGCTTCTGGTGGCTACACCTTC. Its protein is CASSLDNRASGGYTF. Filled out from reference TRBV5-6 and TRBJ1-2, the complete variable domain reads DAGVTQSPTHLIKTRGQQVTLRCSPKSGHDTVSWYQQALGQGPQFIFQYYEEEERQRGNFPDRFSGHQFPNYSSELNVNALLLGDSALYLCASSLDNRASGGYTFGSGTRLTVV.

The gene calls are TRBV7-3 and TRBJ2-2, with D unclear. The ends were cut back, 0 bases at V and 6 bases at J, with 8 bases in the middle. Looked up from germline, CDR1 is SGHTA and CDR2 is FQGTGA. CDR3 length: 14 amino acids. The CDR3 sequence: CASSLTPGAGELFF. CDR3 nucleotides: TGTGCCAGCAGCTTAACCCCCGGAGCCGGGGAGCTGTTTTTT.

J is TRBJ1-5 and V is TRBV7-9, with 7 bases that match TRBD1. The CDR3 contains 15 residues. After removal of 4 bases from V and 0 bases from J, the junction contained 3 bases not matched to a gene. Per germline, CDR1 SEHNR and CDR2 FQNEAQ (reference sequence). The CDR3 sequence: CASSSGGYSNQPQHF. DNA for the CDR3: TGTGCCAGCAGCTCAGGGGGATATAGCAATCAGCCCCAGCATTTT. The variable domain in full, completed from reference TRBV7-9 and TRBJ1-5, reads DTGVSQNPRHKITKRGQNVTFRCDPISEHNRLYWYRQTLGQGPEFLTYFQNEAQLEKSRLLSDRFSAERPKGSFSTLEIQRTEQGDSAMYLCASSSGGYSNQPQHFGDGTRLSIL.

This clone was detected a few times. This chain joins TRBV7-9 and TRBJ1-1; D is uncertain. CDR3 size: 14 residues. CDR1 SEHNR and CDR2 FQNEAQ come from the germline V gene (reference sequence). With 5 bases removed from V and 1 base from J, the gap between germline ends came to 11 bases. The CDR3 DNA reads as TGTGCCAGCAGCGTTTCGACGGGGAACACTGAAGCTTTCTTT. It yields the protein CASSVSTGNTEAFF. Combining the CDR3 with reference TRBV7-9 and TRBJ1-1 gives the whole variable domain DTGVSQNPRHKITKRGQNVTFRCDPISEHNRLYWYRQTLGQGPEFLTYFQNEAQLEKSRLLSDRFSAERPKGSFSTLEIQRTEQGDSAMYLCASSVSTGNTEAFFGQGTRLTVV.

The CDR3 DNA sequence: TGTGCCTGGAGCGCGGACAGGGTGGGCGGCTACACCTTC. It encodes CAWSADRVGGYTF. V usage is TRBV30 and J usage is TRBJ1-2; TRBD1 matches 8 bases. The ends lost 3 bases at V and 8 bases at J; junction bases unmatched: 8. The germline V gene encodes CDR1 GTSNPN and CDR2 SVGIG (reference sequence). The CDR3 contains 13 residues.

CDR3 loop: CSVTMTGAYEQYF. The CDR3 DNA is TGCAGCGTTACCATGACAGGGGCCTACGAGCAGTACTTC. The chain has TRBV29-1 and TRBJ2-7, with 8 bases matching TRBD1. V gave up 5 bases and J gave up 2 bases; unmatched junction bases: 5. The CDR3 has 13 residues. Per the germline V gene, CDR1 is SQVTM and CDR2 is ANQGSEA.